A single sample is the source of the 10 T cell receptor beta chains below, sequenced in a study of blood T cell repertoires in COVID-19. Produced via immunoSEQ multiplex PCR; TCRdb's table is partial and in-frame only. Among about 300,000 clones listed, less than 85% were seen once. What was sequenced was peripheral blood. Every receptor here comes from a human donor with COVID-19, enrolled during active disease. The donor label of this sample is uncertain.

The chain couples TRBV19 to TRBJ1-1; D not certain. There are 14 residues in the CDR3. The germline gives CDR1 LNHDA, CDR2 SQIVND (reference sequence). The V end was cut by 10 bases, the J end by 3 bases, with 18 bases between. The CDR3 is CAISRRAGDTEAFF. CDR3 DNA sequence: TGTGCCATTTCTCGGAGGGCCGGGGACACTGAAGCTTTCTTT.

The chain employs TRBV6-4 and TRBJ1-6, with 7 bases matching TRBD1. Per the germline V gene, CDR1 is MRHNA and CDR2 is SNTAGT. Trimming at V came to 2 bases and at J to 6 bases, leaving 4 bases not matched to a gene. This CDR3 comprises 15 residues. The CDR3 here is CASSDPTGLNSPLHF. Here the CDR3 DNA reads TGTGCCAGCAGTGACCCGACAGGGCTTAATTCACCCCTCCACTTT.

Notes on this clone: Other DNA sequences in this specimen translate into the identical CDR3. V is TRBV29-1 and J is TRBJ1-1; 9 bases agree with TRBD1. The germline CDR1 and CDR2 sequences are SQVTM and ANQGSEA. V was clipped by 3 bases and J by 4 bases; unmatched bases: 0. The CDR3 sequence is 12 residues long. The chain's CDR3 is CSVEDRGTEAFF. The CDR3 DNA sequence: TGCAGCGTTGAGGACAGGGGCACTGAAGCTTTCTTT.

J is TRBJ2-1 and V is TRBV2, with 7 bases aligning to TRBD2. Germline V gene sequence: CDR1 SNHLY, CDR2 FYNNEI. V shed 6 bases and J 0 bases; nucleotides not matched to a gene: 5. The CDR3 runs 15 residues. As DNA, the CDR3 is TGTGCCAGCAGACCCCTAGCGGACTCCTACAATGAGCAGTTCTTC. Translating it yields CASRPLADSYNEQFF.

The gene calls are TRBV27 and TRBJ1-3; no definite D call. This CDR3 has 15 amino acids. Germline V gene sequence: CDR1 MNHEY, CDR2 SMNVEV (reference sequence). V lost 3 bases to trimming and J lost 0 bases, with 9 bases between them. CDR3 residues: CASSFGLNSGNTIYF. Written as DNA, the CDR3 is TGTGCCAGCAGTTTCGGACTGAACTCTGGAAACACCATATATTTT.

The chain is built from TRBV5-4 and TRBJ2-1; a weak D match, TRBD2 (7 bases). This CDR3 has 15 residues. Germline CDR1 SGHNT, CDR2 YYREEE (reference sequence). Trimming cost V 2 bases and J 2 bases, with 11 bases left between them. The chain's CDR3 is CASSLGGGTYNEQFF. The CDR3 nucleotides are TGTGCCAGCAGCTTAGGGGGAGGGACCTACAATGAGCAGTTCTTC.

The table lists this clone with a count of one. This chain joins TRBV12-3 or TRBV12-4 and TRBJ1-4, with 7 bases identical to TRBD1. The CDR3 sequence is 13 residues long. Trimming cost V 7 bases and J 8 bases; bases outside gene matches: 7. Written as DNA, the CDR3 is TGTGCCAGCAATACAGGGGTTGGAGAAAAACTGTTTTTT. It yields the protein CASNTGVGEKLFF.

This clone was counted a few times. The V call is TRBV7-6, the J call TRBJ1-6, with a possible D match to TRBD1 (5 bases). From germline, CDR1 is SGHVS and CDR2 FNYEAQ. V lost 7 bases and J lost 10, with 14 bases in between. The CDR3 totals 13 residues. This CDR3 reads CASTVGRGSPLHF. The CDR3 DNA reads TGTGCCAGCACCGTAGGGAGGGGCTCACCCCTCCACTTT.

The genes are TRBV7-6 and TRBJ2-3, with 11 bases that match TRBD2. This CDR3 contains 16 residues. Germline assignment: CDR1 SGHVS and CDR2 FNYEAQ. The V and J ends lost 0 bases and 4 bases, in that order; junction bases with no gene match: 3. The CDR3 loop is CASSLALAGGPDTQYF. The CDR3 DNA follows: TGTGCCAGCAGCTTAGCGTTAGCGGGAGGGCCAGATACGCAGTATTTT.

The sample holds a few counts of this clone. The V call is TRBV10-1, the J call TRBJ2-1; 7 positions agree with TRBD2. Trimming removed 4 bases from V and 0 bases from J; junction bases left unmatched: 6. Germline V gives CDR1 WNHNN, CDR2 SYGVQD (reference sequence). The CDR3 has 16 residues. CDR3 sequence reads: CASSAGREYSYNEQFF. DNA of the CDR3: TGCGCCAGCAGTGCGGGGCGGGAGTACTCCTACAATGAGCAGTTCTTC.